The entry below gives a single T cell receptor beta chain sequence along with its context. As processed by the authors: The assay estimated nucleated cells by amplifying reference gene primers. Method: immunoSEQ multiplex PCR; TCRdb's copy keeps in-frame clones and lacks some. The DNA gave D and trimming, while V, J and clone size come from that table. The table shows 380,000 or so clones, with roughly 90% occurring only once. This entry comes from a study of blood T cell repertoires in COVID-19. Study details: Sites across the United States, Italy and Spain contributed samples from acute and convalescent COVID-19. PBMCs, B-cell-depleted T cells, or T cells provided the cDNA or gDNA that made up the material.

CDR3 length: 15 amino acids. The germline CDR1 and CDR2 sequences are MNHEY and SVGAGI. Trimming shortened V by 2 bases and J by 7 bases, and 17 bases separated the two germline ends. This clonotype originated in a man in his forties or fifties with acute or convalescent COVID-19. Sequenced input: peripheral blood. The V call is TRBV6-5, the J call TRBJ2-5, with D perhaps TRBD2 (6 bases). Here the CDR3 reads CASSYTIGPEGTQYF. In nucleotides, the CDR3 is TGTGCCAGCAGTTACACGATCGGTCCGGAGGGGACCCAGTACTTC.